This T cell receptor (beta chain) was sequenced for a study of beta chain features in type 1 diabetes. Notes on the study in general: Patients with type 1 diabetes showed fewer VDJ junction insertions and more deletions.

This clone was seen only a few times. Its antigen is currently unknown. Germline V CDR1 and CDR2: SGHRS, YFSETQ. The CDR3 is 13 amino acids. Expressed TCRB transcripts got sequenced, as all isolated RNA was reverse transcribed. Only in-frame clones appear in the TCRdb table, and some are missing; sequencing was by immunoSEQ multiplex PCR. The repertoire includes 38,000 or so clones, about two thirds of them detected once, and under 2.5% sits in the top ten. Sequenced material: Tregs from blood. This TCR derives from a woman aged 25-40 years in good health. The chain has TRBV5-1 and TRBJ2-5; 9 nucleotides line up with TRBD1. The DNA matches TRBJ2-7 better at its end, which makes the J call doubtful. For the CDR3, the DNA is TGCGCCAGCAGCTCCGGGACAGGGCTCGAGCAGTACTTC. Translation gives CASSSGTGLEQYF.